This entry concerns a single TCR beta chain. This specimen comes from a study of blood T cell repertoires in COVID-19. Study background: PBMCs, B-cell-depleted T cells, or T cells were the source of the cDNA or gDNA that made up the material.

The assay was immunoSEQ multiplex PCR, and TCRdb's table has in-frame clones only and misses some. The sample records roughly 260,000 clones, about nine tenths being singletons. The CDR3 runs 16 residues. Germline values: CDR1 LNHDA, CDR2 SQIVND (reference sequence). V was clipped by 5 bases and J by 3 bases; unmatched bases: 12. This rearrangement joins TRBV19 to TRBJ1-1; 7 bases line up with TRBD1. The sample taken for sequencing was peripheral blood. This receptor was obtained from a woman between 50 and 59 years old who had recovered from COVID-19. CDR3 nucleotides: TGTGCCAGTAGTTCATGGACAGGCGGAAGACACACTGAAGCTTTCTTT. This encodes CASSSWTGGRHTEAFF.